The present entry profiles one TCR beta chain with its context. The record originates from a study of blood T cell repertoires in COVID-19. The wider study: Sites across the United States, Italy and Spain contributed samples from acute and convalescent COVID-19. The cDNA or gDNA used as material had been derived from T cells, B-cell-depleted T cells, or PBMCs.

Original data processing: Reference gene primers were amplified, and this amplification served to estimate nucleated cell counts. TCRdb's table, derived via immunoSEQ multiplex PCR, lists solely in-frame clones and lacks some. That table furnishes V, J and clone size, whereas the DNA furnished D and trimming. Here the sample spans about 82,000 clones, over 70% being singletons. The J segment lost 2 bases and the V segment lost 2 bases, leaving 9 bases of the junction unmatched. Looked up from germline, CDR1 is SGHAT and CDR2 is FQNNGV. The CDR3 is 18 amino acids. This receptor was obtained from a woman between 40 and 50 years old with active or convalescent COVID-19. Input material: peripheral blood. The chain combines TRBV11-2 with TRBJ2-1; 10 bases are shared with TRBD1. The chain's CDR3 is CASSLLGPGQGPYNEQFF. The CDR3 coding sequence is TGTGCCAGCAGCTTATTAGGGCCGGGACAGGGGCCCTACAATGAGCAGTTCTTC.